The following is a T cell receptor beta chain sequence with its context. Data came from immunoSEQ multiplex PCR; TCRdb stores just in-frame clones and leaves some out. The table shows about 500,000 clones, with roughly 87% occurring only once. The entry originates in a study of blood T cell repertoires in COVID-19. Study information: COVID-19 samples from acute and convalescent phases originated in the United States, Italy and Spain. The analysed material was cDNA or gDNA that came from T cells, B-cell-depleted T cells, or PBMCs.

V was trimmed by 2 bases and J by 5 bases, leaving 21 bases between them. The CDR3 is 18 amino acids. Germline V lookup: CDR1 MNHNS, CDR2 SASEGT. The sequencing input was PBMCs or T cells enriched from blood (not recorded which). This TCR was sampled from a woman aged 18-30 years who had recovered from COVID-19. The chain links TRBV6-1 to TRBJ2-2, with D perhaps matching TRBD2 (7 bases). The CDR3 reads CASSEFVAGALMTGELFF. The CDR3 DNA reads TGTGCCAGCAGTGAATTCGTGGCGGGGGCCCTTATGACCGGGGAGCTGTTTTTT.